These 4 T cell receptor beta chains came from one sample sequenced in a study of blood T cell repertoires in COVID-19. The data were produced by immunoSEQ multiplex PCR, yet TCRdb's version contains in-frame clones alone and is incomplete. The table has about 240,000 clones, around 87% seen once. Sequencing input: PBMCs or T cells enriched from blood (not recorded which). The source of these receptors is a middle-aged woman with acute COVID-19.

This sequence joins TRBV18 and TRBJ2-1, with 7 positions matching TRBD1. The CDR3 length is 14 residues. J was trimmed by 8 bases and V by 3 bases; bases with no gene match: 7. Germline V gives CDR1 KGHSH, CDR2 LQKENI. CDR3 in amino acids: CASSPETGQDEQFF. CDR3 in DNA: TGTGCCAGCTCACCGGAGACAGGGCAGGATGAGCAGTTCTTC.

The chain carries TRBV19 and TRBJ1-5, with no clear D. The germline V gene encodes CDR1 LNHDA and CDR2 SQIVND (reference sequence). V was cut by 7 bases and J by 0 bases, with 7 bases left in between. The CDR3 length is 13 residues. DNA for the CDR3: TGTGCCAGTACCGCGCGTAGCAATCAGCCCCAGCATTTT. Encoded protein: CASTARSNQPQHF.

The V gene is TRBV11-3, the J gene TRBJ1-1; 7 bases fit TRBD1. CDR1 is SGHNT and CDR2 is YENEEA in the germline V gene. This CDR3 spans 15 amino acids. Losses at the gene ends were 3 bases for V and 4 bases for J; bases not matched to a gene: 8. CDR3 coding DNA: TGTGCCAGCAGCTTCGAAGACAGGGTCGGCACTGAAGCTTTCTTT. Protein: CASSFEDRVGTEAFF.

The chain employs TRBV7-8 and TRBJ1-1; TRBD1 matches at 8 bases. With V trimmed by 4 bases and J by 3 bases, 1 base remained unmatched. The CDR3 covers 13 residues. CDR1 is SGHVS and CDR2 is FQNEAQ in the germline V gene. This chain's CDR3 is CASSSDRDTEAFF. The CDR3 nucleotides are TGTGCCAGCAGCTCGGACAGGGACACTGAAGCTTTCTTT.